These T cell receptor beta chains were read from a single sample in a study of blood T cell repertoires in COVID-19. Assay used: immunoSEQ multiplex PCR; TCRdb lists only in-frame clones, some missing. Among about 110,000 clones, 85% were seen once, and the ten largest hold 2.1%. Sample: peripheral blood. The source of these receptors is a human donor in a cohort sampled during active COVID-19. The conserved cysteine and the conserved F or W are not part of the CDR3 here.

j_gene: TRBJ2-2
v_gene: TRBV7-3
CDR3aa: ASSRIPQQGTTGELF

j_gene: TRBJ2-3
v_gene: TRBV5-6
CDR3aa: ASSQWDWGDLFRDTQY

j_gene: TRBJ1-3
v_gene: TRBV6-6
CDR3aa: ASSYDRGSGNTIY

j_gene: TRBJ2-2
v_gene: TRBV30
CDR3aa: AWSLGLANTGELF

j_gene: TRBJ1-3
v_gene: TRBV19
CDR3aa: ASSGGGNTIY

j_gene: TRBJ1-5
v_gene: TRBV18
CDR3aa: ASSPQQGNDQPQH

j_gene: TRBJ2-1
v_gene: TRBV5-1
CDR3aa: ASSTGTSGKGEQF

j_gene: TRBJ2-3
v_gene: TRBV3-1/TRBV3-2
CDR3aa: ASSQLLAGGADTQY

j_gene: TRBJ2-1
v_gene: TRBV27
CDR3aa: ASSRGALDNEQF

j_gene: TRBJ2-3
v_gene: TRBV7-2
CDR3aa: ASSDLGAGGPLTQY

j_gene: TRBJ1-2
v_gene: TRBV19
CDR3aa: ASSIGQSYGYT

j_gene: TRBJ2-1
v_gene: TRBV11-2
CDR3aa: ASSLVAARGAGGYNEQF

j_gene: TRBJ2-2
v_gene: TRBV7-2
CDR3aa: ASSFGQGLYTGELF

j_gene: TRBJ1-2
v_gene: TRBV2
CDR3aa: ASSEARQQVLGYT

j_gene: TRBJ2-5
v_gene: TRBV7-2
CDR3aa: ASSAPGDWETQY

j_gene: TRBJ2-7
v_gene: TRBV5-4
CDR3aa: ASSLGGTPYEQY

j_gene: TRBJ1-6
v_gene: TRBV7-9
CDR3aa: ASSPPGQGNSPLH

j_gene: TRBJ2-5
v_gene: TRBV7-2
CDR3aa: ANTASGGAGETQY

j_gene: TRBJ1-2
v_gene: TRBV9
CDR3aa: ASSVGGQTNYGYT

j_gene: TRBJ1-5
v_gene: TRBV4-2
CDR3aa: ASSQTGQGFNQPQH

j_gene: TRBJ2-5
v_gene: TRBV3-1/TRBV3-2
CDR3aa: ASSQVGSGETQY

j_gene: TRBJ2-5
v_gene: TRBV6-5
CDR3aa: ASSLLSPQETQY

j_gene: TRBJ2-7
v_gene: TRBV28
CDR3aa: ASSSPSYEQY

j_gene: TRBJ2-2
v_gene: TRBV7-2
CDR3aa: ASSFPSGGLTGELF

j_gene: TRBJ1-3
v_gene: TRBV3-1/TRBV3-2
CDR3aa: ASSQVAGGAPTIY

j_gene: TRBJ1-5
v_gene: TRBV11-2
CDR3aa: ASSLGTGTGRQPQH

j_gene: TRBJ2-2
v_gene: TRBV3-1/TRBV3-2
CDR3aa: ASSFRTGDGTGELF

j_gene: TRBJ2-3
v_gene: TRBV4-3
CDR3aa: ASSQTSRLSTDTQY

j_gene: TRBJ2-7
v_gene: TRBV11-1
CDR3aa: ASSQGWISYEQY

j_gene: TRBJ2-3
v_gene: TRBV2
CDR3aa: ASSGSSGSLSTQY

j_gene: TRBJ1-2
v_gene: TRBV12-3/TRBV12-4
CDR3aa: ASSPRQGDGYT

j_gene: TRBJ2-2
v_gene: TRBV5-4
CDR3aa: ASSFLAGGYGGELF

j_gene: TRBJ2-7
v_gene: TRBV28
CDR3aa: ASREGQGRREQY

j_gene: TRBJ1-1
v_gene: TRBV6-2/TRBV6-3
CDR3aa: ASSRGTEAF

j_gene: TRBJ1-5
v_gene: TRBV7-9
CDR3aa: ASSFGQSNQPQH

j_gene: TRBJ1-5
v_gene: TRBV5-1
CDR3aa: ASSLDNSNQPQH

j_gene: TRBJ2-6
v_gene: TRBV3-1/TRBV3-2
CDR3aa: ASSQRGSSGANVLT

j_gene: TRBJ1-1
v_gene: TRBV15
CDR3aa: ATSRDSARSTNTEAF

j_gene: TRBJ2-1
v_gene: TRBV4-3
CDR3aa: ASSQGYNYNEQF

j_gene: TRBJ1-4
v_gene: TRBV7-2
CDR3aa: ASSPAREKLF

j_gene: TRBJ1-1
v_gene: TRBV6-2/TRBV6-3
CDR3aa: ASSYSAGGDEAF

j_gene: TRBJ1-1
v_gene: TRBV9
CDR3aa: ASSVGTANTEAF

j_gene: TRBJ2-6
v_gene: TRBV5-1
CDR3aa: ASSRDSSMGANVLT

j_gene: TRBJ2-3
v_gene: TRBV10-3
CDR3aa: AISESVAGTDTQY

j_gene: TRBJ2-5
v_gene: TRBV5-4
CDR3aa: ASSFTQGAKGTQY

j_gene: TRBJ2-3
v_gene: TRBV4-2
CDR3aa: ASSQVGGRALWSTDTQY

j_gene: TRBJ1-6
v_gene: TRBV7-9
CDR3aa: ASSVGTSNSPLH

j_gene: TRBJ2-7
v_gene: TRBV7-2
CDR3aa: ASSLYWTGNYEQY

j_gene: TRBJ2-5
v_gene: TRBV5-5
CDR3aa: ASTVTGGETQY

j_gene: TRBJ2-2
v_gene: TRBV5-1
CDR3aa: ASSLDAGANTGELF

j_gene: TRBJ2-5
v_gene: TRBV21-1
CDR3aa: ASSLPTSGKQETQY

j_gene: TRBJ2-3
v_gene: TRBV5-1
CDR3aa: ASSLAKGTDTQY

j_gene: TRBJ2-7
v_gene: TRBV18
CDR3aa: ASSPYSDYEQY

j_gene: TRBJ2-5
v_gene: TRBV18
CDR3aa: ASSLYQETQY

j_gene: TRBJ2-7
v_gene: TRBV6-5
CDR3aa: ASMGGTPYEQY

j_gene: TRBJ1-5
v_gene: TRBV19
CDR3aa: ASRGQGSNQPQH

j_gene: TRBJ1-2
v_gene: TRBV19
CDR3aa: ASRPPDAGRGYT

j_gene: TRBJ2-7
v_gene: TRBV7-2
CDR3aa: ASSLVAGGEYEQY

j_gene: TRBJ2-2
v_gene: TRBV12-5
CDR3aa: ASGLKQGAMAGELF